The sequence of this T cell receptor (beta chain) was determined in a study of esophageal squamous cell carcinoma under preoperative chemotherapy. Study-wide points: Tumor-infiltrating lymphocytes showed no significant post-chemotherapy TCR diversity increase, unlike peripheral T cells.

In regard to this clonotype: Its antigen is undetermined.

A single record per CDR3 protein comes from TCRdb applying MiXCR to the PCR reads. Among 30,000 to 35,000 distinct CDR3 sequences listed, 50% to 60% were seen once. Per germline, CDR1 SGHVS and CDR2 FQNEAQ. V was cut by 2 bases and J by 5 bases, with 15 bases left in between. CDR3 length: 15 amino acids. Time point given: after preoperative PTX-NDP chemotherapy. The receptor was isolated from a human donor with esophageal squamous cell carcinoma. The donor label of this sample is uncertain. V is TRBV7-8 and J is TRBJ2-5; weak D call: TRBD2 (6 bases). This specimen was taken from a patient given preoperative chemotherapy. DNA of the CDR3: TGTGCCAGCAGCTTAATGGGCGGAGGGCCGGAGACCCAGTACTTC. This codes for CASSLMGGGPETQYF.